The clone carrying this TCR beta chain was detected a few times. This specimen belongs to a study of memory B cells and T cells in multiple sclerosis. The ends were cut back, 0 bases at V and 1 base at J, with 15 bases in the middle. The CDR3 is 17 amino acids. CDR1 MGHRA and CDR2 YSYEKL come from the germline V gene. Assay used: immunoSEQ multiplex PCR; TCRdb lists only in-frame clones, some missing. Among some 14,000 clones listed, about 70% were seen once. This sequence joins TRBV4-1 and TRBJ1-1; D is perhaps TRBD1 (5 bases). Sequencing was done on a sample of memory (CD45RO+) CD4+ T cells from blood. The sequence came from a human donor with multiple sclerosis. In DNA form, the CDR3 reads TGCGCCAGCAGCCAAGAAGCGGGACGCCTGGGGAACACTGAAGCTTTCTTT. Residues: CASSQEAGRLGNTEAFF.